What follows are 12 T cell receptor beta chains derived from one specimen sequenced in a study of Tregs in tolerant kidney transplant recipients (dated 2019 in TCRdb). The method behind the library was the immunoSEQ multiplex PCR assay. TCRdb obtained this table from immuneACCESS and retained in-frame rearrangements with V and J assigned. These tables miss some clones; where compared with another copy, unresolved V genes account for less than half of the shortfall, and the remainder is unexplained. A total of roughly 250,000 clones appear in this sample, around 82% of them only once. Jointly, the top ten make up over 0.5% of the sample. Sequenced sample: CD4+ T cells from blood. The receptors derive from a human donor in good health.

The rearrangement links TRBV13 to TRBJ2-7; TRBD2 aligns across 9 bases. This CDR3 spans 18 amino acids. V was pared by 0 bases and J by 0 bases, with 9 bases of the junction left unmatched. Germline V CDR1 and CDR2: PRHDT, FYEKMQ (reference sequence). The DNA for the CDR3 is TGTGCCAGCAGCTTAGGCAGGCTAGCGGGACCCAGCTCCTACGAGCAGTACTTC. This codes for CASSLGRLAGPSSYEQYF.

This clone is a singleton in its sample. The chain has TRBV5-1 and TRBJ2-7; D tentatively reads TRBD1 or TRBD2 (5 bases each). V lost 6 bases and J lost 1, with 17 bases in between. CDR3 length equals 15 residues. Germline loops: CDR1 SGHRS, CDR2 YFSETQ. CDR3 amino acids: CASNSGTVFSYEQYF. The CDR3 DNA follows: TGCGCCAGCAATTCCGGGACGGTGTTTTCCTACGAGCAGTACTTC.

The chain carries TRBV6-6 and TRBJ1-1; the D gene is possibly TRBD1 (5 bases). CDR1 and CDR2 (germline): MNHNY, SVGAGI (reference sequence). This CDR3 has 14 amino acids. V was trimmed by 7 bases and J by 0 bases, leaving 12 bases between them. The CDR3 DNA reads TGTGCCAGCACCGGGACCGGCATGAACACTGAAGCTTTCTTT. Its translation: CASTGTGMNTEAFF.

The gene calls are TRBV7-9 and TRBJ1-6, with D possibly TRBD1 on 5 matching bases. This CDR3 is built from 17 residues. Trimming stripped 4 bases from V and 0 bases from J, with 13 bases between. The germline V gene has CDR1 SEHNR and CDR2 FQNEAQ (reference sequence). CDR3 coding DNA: TGTGCCAGCAGCTGGGGGACGAGGCCCTCCTATAATTCACCCCTCCACTTT. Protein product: CASSWGTRPSYNSPLHF. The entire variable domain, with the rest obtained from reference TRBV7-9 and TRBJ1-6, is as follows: DTGVSQNPRHKITKRGQNVTFRCDPISEHNRLYWYRQTLGQGPEFLTYFQNEAQLEKSRLLSDRFSAERPKGSFSTLEIQRTEQGDSAMYLCASSWGTRPSYNSPLHFGNGTRLTVT.

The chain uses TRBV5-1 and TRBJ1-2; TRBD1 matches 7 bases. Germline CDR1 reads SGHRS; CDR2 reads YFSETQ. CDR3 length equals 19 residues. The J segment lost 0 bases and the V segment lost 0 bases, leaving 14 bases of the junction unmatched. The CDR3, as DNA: TGCGCCAGCAGCTTGGCCTTGGCAGGGGGACGTGCGGCTAACTATGGCTACACCTTC. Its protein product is CASSLALAGGRAANYGYTF.

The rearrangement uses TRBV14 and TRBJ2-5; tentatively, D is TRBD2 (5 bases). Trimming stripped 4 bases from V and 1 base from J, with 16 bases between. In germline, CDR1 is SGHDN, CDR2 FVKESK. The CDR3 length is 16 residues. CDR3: CASSRSHGVSQETQYF. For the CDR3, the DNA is TGTGCCAGCAGCCGATCCCACGGGGTGTCCCAAGAGACCCAGTACTTC.

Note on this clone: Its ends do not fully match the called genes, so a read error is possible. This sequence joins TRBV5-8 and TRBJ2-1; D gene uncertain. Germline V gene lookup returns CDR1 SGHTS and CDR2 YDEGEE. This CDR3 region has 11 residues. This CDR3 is CVSSNVNEQFF. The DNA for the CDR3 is TGTGTCAGCAGCAACGTAAATGAGCAGTTCTTC.

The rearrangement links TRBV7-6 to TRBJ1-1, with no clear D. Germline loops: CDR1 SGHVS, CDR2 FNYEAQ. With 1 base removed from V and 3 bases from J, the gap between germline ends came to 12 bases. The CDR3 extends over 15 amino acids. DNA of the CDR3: TGTGCCAGCAGCTTAGGACCCTTCGAGGACACTGAAGCTTTCTTT. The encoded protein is CASSLGPFEDTEAFF.

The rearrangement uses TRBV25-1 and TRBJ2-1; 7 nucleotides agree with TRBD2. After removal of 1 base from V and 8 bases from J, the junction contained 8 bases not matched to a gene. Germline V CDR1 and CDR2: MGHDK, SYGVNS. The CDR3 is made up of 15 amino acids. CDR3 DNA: TGTGCCAGCAGTGAATTTGCGGGAGAGGCGGATGAGCAGTTCTTC. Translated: CASSEFAGEADEQFF.

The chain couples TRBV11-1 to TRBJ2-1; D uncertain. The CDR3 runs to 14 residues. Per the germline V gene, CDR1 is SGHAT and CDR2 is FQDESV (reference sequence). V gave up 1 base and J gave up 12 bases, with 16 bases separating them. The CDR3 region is CASSLVTPEDGQFF. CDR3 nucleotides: TGTGCCAGCAGCTTAGTAACTCCCGAAGATGGGCAGTTCTTC.

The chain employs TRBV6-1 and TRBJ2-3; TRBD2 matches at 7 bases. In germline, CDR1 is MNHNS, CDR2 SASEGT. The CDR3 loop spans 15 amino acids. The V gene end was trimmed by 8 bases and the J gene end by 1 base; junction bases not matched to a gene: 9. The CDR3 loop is CASGGGAFRTDTQYF. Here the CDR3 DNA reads TGTGCCAGCGGGGGGGGAGCTTTTCGCACAGATACGCAGTATTTT.

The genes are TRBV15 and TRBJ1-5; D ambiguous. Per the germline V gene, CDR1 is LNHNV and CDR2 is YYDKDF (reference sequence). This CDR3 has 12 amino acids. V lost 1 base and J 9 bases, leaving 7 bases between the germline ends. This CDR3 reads CATSRATGPQHF. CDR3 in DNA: TGTGCCACCAGCAGAGCGACCGGGCCCCAGCATTTT.